This record covers a single T cell receptor (beta chain). In the original processing: Cell counts per sample came from amplifying reference gene primers. The repertoire was sequenced with immunoSEQ multiplex PCR; TCRdb's copy has only in-frame clones and lacks some. Clone size and the V and J calls come from that table; the DNA yielded D and trimming. In the table there are some 200,000 clones, roughly four fifths of which are singletons. The source of the sample is a study of blood T cell repertoires in COVID-19. Study context: T cells, B-cell-depleted T cells, or PBMCs supplied cDNA or gDNA.

The V gene lost 5 bases and the J gene lost 8 bases, with 7 bases spanning the gap. The CDR3 is 11 residues long. In germline, CDR1 is SGHNT, CDR2 YENEEA. Everyone who took part was roughly 18 to 89 years old, and they came from about 25 US areas. Either two negative PCRs, clearance, or symptom resolution qualified Cohort 3 donors as recovered. The J gene is TRBJ2-1, the V gene TRBV11-3, with D possibly being TRBD2 (5 bases). The sample comprised PBMCs or T cells enriched from blood (not recorded which). The sequence came from a man between 35 and 55 years old who had recovered from COVID-19. CDR3 in amino acids: CASSHGDEQFF. The DNA of the CDR3 is TGTGCCAGCAGCCACGGGGATGAGCAGTTCTTC.